The 9 T cell receptor beta chains below come from one sample, sequenced in a study of blood T cell repertoires in COVID-19. The data were produced by immunoSEQ multiplex PCR, yet TCRdb's version contains in-frame clones alone and is incomplete. The sample comprises approximately 200,000 clones, 60% to 80% of which are singletons, and 15% to 20% rests with the top ten. Sequenced sample: peripheral blood. The receptors here all came from a man aged 55 to 70 with active or convalescent COVID-19.

This clone is a singleton in its sample. The chain recombines TRBV25-1 with TRBJ1-1; the D gene is possibly TRBD1 (6 bases). The germline V and J ends were trimmed by 6 bases and 5 bases, with 13 bases remaining between them. This CDR3 has 13 amino acids. Germline assignment: CDR1 MGHDK and CDR2 SYGVNS. The CDR3 is CASRDGGATEAFF. The CDR3 coding sequence is TGTGCCAGCAGAGATGGGGGCGCGACTGAAGCTTTCTTT.

CDR3 loop: CASSYSIGGGDQPQHF. The CDR3 DNA follows: TGTGCCAGCAGTTACTCGATCGGAGGGGGGGATCAGCCCCAGCATTTT. The J gene is TRBJ1-5, the V gene TRBV6-6, with D perhaps TRBD1 (6 bases). V lost 0 bases to trimming and J lost 5 bases, with 14 bases between them. The CDR3 is made up of 16 amino acids. Germline CDR1 MNHNY, CDR2 SVGAGI (reference sequence).

This clone has just a few counts. The V and J genes are TRBV19 and TRBJ1-2; perhaps TRBD1 as D (6 bases). V lost 8 bases, J lost 5 bases, and 9 bases lay in between. From germline, CDR1 is LNHDA and CDR2 SQIVND (reference sequence). This CDR3 comprises 11 residues. The CDR3 sequence: CASVQGYGYTF. CDR3 coding DNA: TGTGCCAGTGTCCAGGGGTATGGCTACACCTTC.

A remark on this clone: Germline is not matched at one junction end, which may reflect a read error. This CDR3 reads CASSWQGQGNAEAFF. CDR3 nucleotide sequence: TGTGCCAGCAGTTGGCAGGGACAGGGGAACGCTGAAGCTTTCTTT. The genes are TRBV6-5 and TRBJ1-1, with TRBD1 matching 10 bases. Germline lookup yields CDR1 MNHEY and CDR2 SVGAGI. The CDR3 spans 15 residues.

In its sample, this clone was seen a few times. This sequence joins TRBV4-3 and TRBJ1-6; D call uncertain. V lost 1 base and J 7 bases, leaving 5 bases between the germline ends. The CDR3 has 13 amino acids. Germline-derived CDR1 and CDR2 are LGHNA and YSLEER. The CDR3 sequence is CASSQGENSPLHF. The CDR3 region has the DNA TGCGCCAGCAGCCAAGGCGAGAATTCACCCCTCCACTTT.

The chain joins TRBV28 to TRBJ1-6; 10 bases line up with TRBD1. CDR3 length equals 14 residues. The V gene's germline CDR1 is MDHEN and CDR2 SYDVKM. The V gene end was trimmed by 6 bases and the J gene end by 10 bases; junction bases not matched to a gene: 6. CDR3 protein: CASRYRDRGSPLHF. The CDR3 DNA reads TGTGCCAGCAGATACCGGGACAGGGGCTCACCCCTCCACTTT.

The chain combines TRBV5-1 with TRBJ1-4; D ambiguous. Between the trimmed V and J ends, which lost 4 bases and 13 bases, there was a span of 26 bases. The CDR3 loop spans 16 amino acids. Germline-derived CDR1 and CDR2 are SGHRS and YFSETQ. CDR3 nucleotide sequence: TGCGCCAGCAGCGAGGGAGTTAGCCCCCTAATGGGAGGACTGTTTTTT. Translated, it gives CASSEGVSPLMGGLFF.

The rearrangement uses TRBV28 and TRBJ2-7; 7 positions match TRBD1. V was pared by 7 bases and J by 4 bases, with 16 bases of the junction left unmatched. The germline CDR1 and CDR2 sequences are MDHEN and SYDVKM. The CDR3 extends over 16 amino acids. CDR3 nucleotides: TGTGCCAGCATCCCGATTCTCGGGACAGCGAATTACGAGCAGTACTTC. Amino acids: CASIPILGTANYEQYF.

The chain uses TRBV6-2 or TRBV6-3 and TRBJ1-5; D not resolved. Between the trimmed V and J ends, which lost 2 bases and 4 bases, there was a span of 6 bases. There are 13 residues in the CDR3. Germline assignment: CDR1 MNHEY and CDR2 SVGEGT. The CDR3 sequence: CASSYLTNQPQHF. The CDR3 DNA follows: TGTGCCAGCAGTTACCTGACTAATCAGCCCCAGCATTTT.